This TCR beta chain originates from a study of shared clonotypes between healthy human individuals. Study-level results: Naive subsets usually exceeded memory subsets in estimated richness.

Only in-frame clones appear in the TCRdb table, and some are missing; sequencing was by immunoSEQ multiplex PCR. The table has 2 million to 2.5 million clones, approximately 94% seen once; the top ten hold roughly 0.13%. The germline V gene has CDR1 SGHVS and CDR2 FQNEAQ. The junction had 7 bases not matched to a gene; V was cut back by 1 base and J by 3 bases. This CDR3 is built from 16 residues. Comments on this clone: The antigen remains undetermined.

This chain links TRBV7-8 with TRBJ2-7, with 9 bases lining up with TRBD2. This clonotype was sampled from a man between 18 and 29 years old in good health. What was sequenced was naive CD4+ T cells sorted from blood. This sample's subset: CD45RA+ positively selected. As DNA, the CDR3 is TGTGCCAGCAGCTTAGTGTCGCGGGGGGGCATCTACGAGCAGTACTTC. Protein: CASSLVSRGGIYEQYF.